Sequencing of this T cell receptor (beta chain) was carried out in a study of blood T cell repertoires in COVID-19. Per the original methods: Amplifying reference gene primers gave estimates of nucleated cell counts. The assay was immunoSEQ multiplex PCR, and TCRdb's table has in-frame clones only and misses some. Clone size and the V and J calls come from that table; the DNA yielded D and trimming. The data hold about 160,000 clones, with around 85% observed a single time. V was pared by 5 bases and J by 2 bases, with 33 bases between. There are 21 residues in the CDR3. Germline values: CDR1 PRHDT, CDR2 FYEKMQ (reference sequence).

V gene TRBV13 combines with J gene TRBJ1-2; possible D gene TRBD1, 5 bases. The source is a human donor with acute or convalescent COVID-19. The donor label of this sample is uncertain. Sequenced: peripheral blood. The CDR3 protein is CASSLDHSKGLLQSTNYGYTF. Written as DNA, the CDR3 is TGTGCCAGCAGCCTAGACCATAGTAAGGGGCTTTTACAATCAACGAACTATGGCTACACCTTC. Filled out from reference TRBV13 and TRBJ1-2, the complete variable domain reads AAGVIQSPRHLIKEKRETATLKCYPIPRHDTVYWYQQGPGQDPQFLISFYEKMQSDKGSIPDRFSAQQFSDYHSELNMSSLELGDSALYFCASSLDHSKGLLQSTNYGYTFGSGTRLTVV.